Shown below are 14 T cell receptor beta chains from a single sample sequenced in a study of T cell repertoires in ileal Crohn's disease. Sequencing was performed with immunoSEQ multiplex PCR; in TCRdb, only in-frame clones are kept and a portion is missing. The sample carries more than 10,000 clones, 65% to 85% recorded once. The time point here: neoterminal ileum biopsy at postoperative endoscopy, about 6 months after surgery. Source material: ileal tissue. Source of these receptors: an adult with Crohn's disease.

The chain employs TRBV7-8 and TRBJ2-1, with 11 bases matching TRBD2. The CDR3 is made up of 16 amino acids. Germline CDR1 reads SGHVS; CDR2 reads FQNEAQ. With 8 bases clipped from V and 4 bases from J, the junction kept 10 bases outside the gene matches. CDR3 sequence (DNA): TGTGCCAGCTACGAGATTAGCGGGGGGGCTTACAATGAGCAGTTCTTC. Translated: CASYEISGGAYNEQFF.

The genes are TRBV7-9 and TRBJ2-2, with D possibly being TRBD2 (5 bases). Trimming pared 0 bases from V and 5 bases from J, leaving 7 bases between. The CDR3 contains 14 residues. Per the germline V gene, CDR1 is SEHNR and CDR2 is FQNEAQ (reference sequence). The CDR3 coding sequence is TGTGCCAGCAGCTTAGCCGGGGTAACCGGGGAGCTGTTTTTT. Translation: CASSLAGVTGELFF.

The gene calls are TRBV28 and TRBJ1-1, with 9 bases fitting TRBD1. Germline V gene lookup returns CDR1 MDHEN and CDR2 SYDVKM. Trimming removed 2 bases from V and 5 bases from J; junction bases left unmatched: 9. The CDR3 spans 16 residues. The CDR3 here is CASSLLTGGARTEAFF. The CDR3 DNA follows: TGTGCCAGCAGTTTACTAACAGGGGGCGCGAGGACTGAAGCTTTCTTT.

V gene TRBV9 combines with J gene TRBJ2-1; D remains ambiguous. The CDR3 runs to 13 residues. V was trimmed by 2 bases and J by 8 bases, leaving 11 bases between them. Per germline, CDR1 SGDLS and CDR2 YYNGEE. CDR3 loop: CASSVVVGDEQFF. The CDR3 DNA reads TGTGCCAGCAGCGTTGTGGTGGGCGATGAGCAGTTCTTC.

In its sample, this clone was seen a few times. A junction boundary mismatches the germline segment, possibly from a read error. The chain has TRBV20-1 and TRBJ1-2, with unresolved D. This CDR3 has 11 amino acids. The germline V gene has CDR1 DFQATT and CDR2 SNEGSKA (reference sequence). CDR3 DNA: TGCAGTGCGGGCGCTGTTTCCCCGGAGGTCTTC. Encoded protein: CSAGAVSPEVF.

The rearrangement links TRBV11-3 to TRBJ2-2; the match to TRBD1 covers 7 bases. The CDR3 runs to 17 residues. After removal of 1 base from V and 4 bases from J, the junction contained 9 bases not matched to a gene. CDR1 and CDR2 from the germline V gene are SGHNT and YENEEA. The CDR3 is CASSLGQRGRGTGELFF. The CDR3 DNA reads TGTGCCAGCAGCTTAGGCCAAAGGGGGCGAGGCACCGGGGAGCTGTTTTTT. The full variable domain, with the rest looked up from reference TRBV11-3 and TRBJ2-2, is EAGVVQSPRYKIIEKKQPVAFWCNPISGHNTLYWYLQNLGQGPELLIRYENEEAVDDSQLPKDRFSAERLKGVDSTLKIQPAELGDSAVYLCASSLGQRGRGTGELFFGEGSRLTVL.

The genes are TRBV27 and TRBJ2-3; 11 positions agree with TRBD1. Germline assignment: CDR1 MNHEY and CDR2 SMNVEV (reference sequence). V was clipped by 5 bases and J by 1 base; unmatched bases: 5. The CDR3 has 16 residues. As DNA, the CDR3 is TGTGCCAGCAGTCCGCAGGACAGGGGGCGCACAGATACGCAGTATTTT. Protein: CASSPQDRGRTDTQYF.

The chain combines TRBV5-1 with TRBJ2-7; 8 bases align to TRBD1. In germline, CDR1 is SGHRS, CDR2 YFSETQ. CDR3 size: 14 residues. V trimming: 4 bases; J trimming: 6 bases; junction bases outside the gene matches: 9. CDR3 residues: CASSQSGTGSEQYF. The CDR3 region has the DNA TGCGCCAGCAGCCAATCCGGGACAGGTTCCGAGCAGTACTTC.

The V call is TRBV5-6, the J call TRBJ1-2; the match to TRBD1 covers 8 bases. Germline V gives CDR1 SGHDT, CDR2 YYEEEE. The CDR3 consists of 14 residues. With V trimmed by 3 bases and J by 5 bases, 6 bases remained unmatched. The DNA of the CDR3 is TGTGCCAGCAGCTGGGGACAGGATTTTTATGGCTACACCTTC. Its protein product is CASSWGQDFYGYTF.

The J gene is TRBJ2-1, the V gene TRBV5-6; no firm D call. Germline loops: CDR1 SGHDT, CDR2 YYEEEE. This CDR3 region has 14 residues. Trimming took off 0 bases at V and 4 bases at J, with 8 bases between the two ends. In nucleotides, the CDR3 is TGTGCCAGCAGCTTGGAGATGCGGTACAATGAGCAGTTCTTC. Translating it yields CASSLEMRYNEQFF.

The V gene is TRBV11-3, the J gene TRBJ2-3; no clear D. The V end lost 1 base, the J end lost 2 bases, and 7 bases lay between the germline ends. Germline V CDR1 and CDR2: SGHNT, YENEEA. The CDR3 extends over 14 amino acids. DNA of the CDR3: TGTGCCAGCAGCTTAGGGGCTACCACAGATACGCAGTATTTT. Translated: CASSLGATTDTQYF.

A single count supports this clone. The chain employs TRBV9 and TRBJ1-1; tentative D call: TRBD1 (5 bases). CDR1 and CDR2 (germline): SGDLS, YYNGEE. The ends were cut back, 0 bases at V and 3 bases at J, with 12 bases in the middle. This CDR3 has 15 residues. The CDR3 is CASSVAPGGDTEAFF. CDR3 DNA sequence: TGTGCCAGCAGCGTAGCCCCGGGGGGGGACACTGAAGCTTTCTTT.

The rearrangement uses TRBV6-1 and TRBJ1-2, with TRBD1 identical over 10 bases. This CDR3 comprises 14 residues. Germline V gives CDR1 MNHNS, CDR2 SASEGT. Trimming cost V 5 bases and J 6 bases; bases outside gene matches: 6. CDR3 residues: CASSTDRGRDGYTF. As DNA, the CDR3 is TGTGCCAGCAGTACAGACAGGGGGCGCGATGGCTACACCTTC.

This clone turned up a few times. The chain is built from TRBV2 and TRBJ2-3; tentatively, D is TRBD1 (6 bases). V dropped 8 bases and J dropped 5 bases, with 14 bases sitting between them. The CDR3 consists of 13 residues. CDR1 and CDR2 from the germline V gene are SNHLY and FYNNEI. The CDR3 spells CASDGGREDTQYF. The CDR3 coding sequence is TGTGCCAGCGATGGGGGCCGCGAAGATACGCAGTATTTT.